This TCR beta chain was profiled in a study of blood T cell repertoires in COVID-19. In the study's own analysis: Amplification of reference gene primers was used by the study to estimate nucleated cell counts. Produced via immunoSEQ multiplex PCR; TCRdb's table is partial and in-frame only. Clone size and V and J calls were adopted from that table, with D and trimming inferred from the DNA. Found here are tens of thousands of clones, approximately 90% of them singletons; the top ten hold about a tenth. The source is a woman older than 75 with active COVID-19. The sequenced sample consisted of peripheral blood.

The CDR3 coding sequence is TGTGCCACCTCTTGGGGGGGACCCTCCTACAATGAGCAGTTCTTC. It yields the protein CATSWGGPSYNEQFF. The rearrangement uses TRBV24-1 and TRBJ2-1; 7 bases are a match to TRBD2. Germline CDR1 KGHDR, CDR2 SFDVKD. The CDR3 sequence is 15 residues long. With V trimmed by 9 bases and J by 0 bases, 7 bases remained unmatched.